Presented here are 2 T cell receptor beta chains from one specimen sequenced in a study of blood T cell repertoires in COVID-19. The assay was immunoSEQ multiplex PCR, and TCRdb's table has in-frame clones only and misses some. The data show about 670,000 clones, around 90% seen once. The specimen sequenced was peripheral blood. These receptor sequences come from a woman between 18 and 30 years old with acute or convalescent COVID-19.

The V call is TRBV10-3, the J call TRBJ1-2; the match to TRBD1 covers 9 bases. The V gene's germline CDR1 is ENHRY and CDR2 SYGVKD. The CDR3 is made up of 13 amino acids. Trimming at V came to 5 bases and at J to 6 bases, leaving 4 bases not matched to a gene. CDR3 sequence: CAISPRTGDGYTF. CDR3 bases: TGTGCCATCAGTCCCAGGACAGGGGATGGCTACACCTTC.

A single count supports this clone. V and J are TRBV27 and TRBJ1-4; 9 nucleotides match TRBD1. This CDR3 region has 14 residues. V dropped 6 bases and J dropped 6; count of bases not matched to a gene: 5. Germline V gene sequence: CDR1 MNHEY, CDR2 SMNVEV (reference sequence). CDR3 bases: TGTGCCAGCAGCTCCGGGACAGGGTATGAAAAACTGTTTTTT. Its translation: CASSSGTGYEKLFF. The entire variable domain, with the rest obtained from reference TRBV27 and TRBJ1-4, is as follows: EAQVTQNPRYLITVTGKKLTVTCSQNMNHEYMSWYRQDPGLGLRQIYYSMNVEVTDKGDVPEGYKVSRKEKRNFPLILESPSPNQTSLYFCASSSGTGYEKLFFGSGTQLSVL.